Below, 13 T cell receptor beta chains from the same sample are listed, as sequenced in a study of beta chain features in type 1 diabetes. Study results and caveats: Shortening of TCRB CDR3s, moderate but significant, appeared in all four CD4+ subsets of Type 1 diabetes patients.

The antigens these receptors bind are not known. The authors reverse transcribed all of the isolated RNA, so sequencing captured expressed TCRB transcripts. Sequencing used immunoSEQ multiplex PCR; TCRdb keeps in-frame clones, though not all of them. The sample lists roughly 260,000 clones, 20% occurring once. The sequencing sample was made of naive CD4+ T cells from blood. The receptors were sampled from a woman in her thirties or forties with type 1 diabetes.

This clone was observed a handful of times. Other DNA variants within this sample encode the same CDR3. This chain links TRBV9 with TRBJ2-3; D unclear. Germline V CDR1 and CDR2: SGDLS, YYNGEE. The CDR3 is 15 amino acids. Trimming pared 0 bases from V and 0 bases from J, leaving 8 bases between. The CDR3 reads CASSVDQRSTDTQYF. DNA for the CDR3: TGTGCCAGCAGCGTAGATCAGAGGAGCACAGATACGCAGTATTTT.

The table lists this clone with a few counts. Other DNA variants within this sample encode the same CDR3. The rearrangement links TRBV29-1 to TRBJ2-7, with 10 bases lining up with TRBD1. Trimming removed 7 bases from V and 2 bases from J; junction bases left unmatched: 5. Germline V gene data show CDR1 as SQVTM and CDR2 as ANQGSEA. This CDR3 contains 13 residues. The CDR3 DNA sequence: TGCAGCGCGGGACAGGGGCTAGCCTACGAGCAGTACTTC. As protein: CSAGQGLAYEQYF.

This clone appeared once. The chain carries TRBV5-1 and TRBJ1-1; D uncertain. The CDR3 has 11 amino acids. The germline V gene has CDR1 SGHRS and CDR2 YFSETQ. V was cut by 3 bases and J by 11 bases, with 11 bases left in between. The chain's CDR3 is CASSSGMSAFF. CDR3 bases: TGCGCCAGCAGCTCGGGGATGTCGGCTTTCTTT.

This clone was recorded a few times. This rearrangement joins TRBV7-6 to TRBJ2-1, with 15 positions matching TRBD2. The CDR3 is 19 amino acids. With 8 bases clipped from V and 4 bases from J, the junction kept 15 bases outside the gene matches. Germline V gene sequence: CDR1 SGHVS, CDR2 FNYEAQ. CDR3 sequence: CASCDVGSGLAGGYNEQFF. Written as DNA, the CDR3 is TGTGCCAGCTGCGACGTTGGCTCAGGACTAGCGGGAGGGTACAATGAGCAGTTCTTC.

This clone was found a few times. This chain connects TRBV9 to TRBJ1-1; no clear D gene. There are 13 residues in the CDR3. Trimming took off 0 bases at V and 5 bases at J, with 8 bases between the two ends. In germline, CDR1 is SGDLS, CDR2 YYNGEE. The CDR3 reads CASSVAARTEAFF. CDR3 nucleotides: TGTGCCAGCAGCGTAGCCGCGAGAACTGAAGCTTTCTTT.

V gene TRBV7-9 combines with J gene TRBJ2-1; the D gene is possibly TRBD2 (8 bases). CDR1 and CDR2 (germline): SEHNR, FQNEAQ (reference sequence). The CDR3 consists of 14 residues. With 4 bases removed from V and 8 bases from J, the gap between germline ends came to 15 bases. CDR3 loop: CASSSGGGQDEQFF. CDR3 DNA: TGTGCCAGCAGCTCGGGAGGGGGCCAGGATGAGCAGTTCTTC.

Only a few counts were recorded for this clone. The DNA of the CDR3 is TGTGCCAGCAGTTTACCTAGCGGGGTAGCAGATACGCAGTATTTT. Translating it yields CASSLPSGVADTQYF. The gene calls are TRBV28 and TRBJ2-3; 9 bases map to TRBD2. The CDR3 has 15 amino acids. Germline-derived CDR1 and CDR2 are MDHEN and SYDVKM. Unmatched junction bases numbered 4, after V lost 2 bases and J lost 4 bases.

This clone was counted a few times. The chain couples TRBV28 to TRBJ2-7; 8 bases fit TRBD1. Germline V gives CDR1 MDHEN, CDR2 SYDVKM. This CDR3 contains 15 residues. Trimming at V came to 5 bases and at J to 3 bases, leaving 9 bases not matched to a gene. The DNA of the CDR3 is TGTGCCAGCAGTCCCCCAGGGACAGGAAGCTACGAGCAGTACTTC. This encodes CASSPPGTGSYEQYF.

This clone was detected a few times. The chain recombines TRBV7-2 with TRBJ2-1; 8 bases are a match to TRBD1. Germline V gene lookup returns CDR1 SGHTA and CDR2 FQGNSA. Losses at the gene ends were 1 base for V and 7 bases for J; bases not matched to a gene: 6. The CDR3 has 15 amino acids. The CDR3 sequence: CASSLGQGARNEQFF. CDR3 DNA: TGTGCCAGCAGCTTAGGTCAGGGGGCGCGGAATGAGCAGTTCTTC.

This clone was recorded a few times. The chain is built from TRBV9 and TRBJ1-3; D is possibly TRBD1 (6 bases). Looked up from germline, CDR1 is SGDLS and CDR2 is YYNGEE. This CDR3 has 14 amino acids. Between the trimmed V and J ends, which lost 5 bases and 2 bases, there was a span of 11 bases. The CDR3 protein is CASSDGQPGNTIYF. In DNA, the CDR3 is TGTGCCAGCAGTGACGGACAGCCTGGAAACACCATATATTTT.

The V and J genes are TRBV2 and TRBJ1-5, with TRBD1 matching 8 bases. CDR3 length: 14 amino acids. Germline V gene sequence: CDR1 SNHLY, CDR2 FYNNEI. V lost 7 bases, J lost 4 bases, and 6 bases stayed unmatched. The chain's CDR3 is CASKGTGGNQPQHF. Here the CDR3 DNA reads TGTGCCAGCAAGGGGACAGGCGGGAATCAGCCCCAGCATTTT.

This clone was detected only a few times. The chain's CDR3 is CASSGDRGGEQYF. The DNA for the CDR3 is TGTGCCAGCAGTGGGGACAGGGGCGGAGAGCAGTACTTC. The J gene is TRBJ2-7, the V gene TRBV2; 10 nucleotides align to TRBD1. The CDR3 runs to 13 residues. Germline V gene data show CDR1 as SNHLY and CDR2 as FYNNEI. J was trimmed by 7 bases and V by 4 bases; bases with no gene match: 4.

This clone showed up just a few times. The chain is built from TRBV15 and TRBJ2-7; D may be TRBD2 (6 bases). CDR3 length: 16 amino acids. CDR1 is LNHNV and CDR2 is YYDKDF in the germline V gene (reference sequence). V was clipped by 4 bases and J by 0 bases, with 16 bases between them. Here the CDR3 DNA reads TGTGCCACCAGCACCGTTCTGGGAGGCGGCTCCTACGAGCAGTACTTC. Its translation is CATSTVLGGGSYEQYF.